The rows below give T cell receptor beta chains drawn from one sample of a study of T-cell memory formation after mild COVID-19. Using its own MiXCR run on the 5' RACE reads, TCRdb lists one record per CDR3 protein. Altogether hundreds of thousands of distinct CDR3 sequences are present, about a sixth being singletons, with the ten largest covering approximately 12%. Sequencing was done on a sample of PBMCs or a T cell subset sorted from them (not recorded which). The receptors originated from an adult woman who had mild COVID-19 (a few samples of this study predate the infection). Cell type and time point are not known. CDR3s include the opening cysteine and the closing phenylalanine or tryptophan. D genes are given only for firm matches. Clone size appears in some rows only: once, few, many, or a class for an expanded clone.

TRBV7-8	few	TRBJ2-6	-	CASSLDMGTGANVLTF	TGTGCCAGCAGCTTAGACATGGGAACTGGGGCCAACGTCCTGACTTTC
TRBV4-1	-	TRBJ2-7	-	CASSEGSSYPYEQYF	TGCGCCAGCAGCGAGGGTTCCAGTTACCCCTACGAGCAGTACTTC
TRBV29-1	few	TRBJ2-1	TRBD2	CSSERLAGGPGEQFF	TGCAGCTCGGAGCGACTAGCGGGAGGGCCAGGTGAGCAGTTCTTC
TRBV27	few	TRBJ1-6	TRBD1	CASSTFRGLQGAGSVNSPLHF	TGTGCCAGCAGCACTTTTCGGGGGTTACAGGGGGCAGGGTCGGTTAATTCACCCCTCCACTTT
TRBV13	-	TRBJ1-6	-	CASSLFVPFYNSPLHF	TGTGCCAGCAGCTTATTCGTGCCATTCTATAATTCACCCCTCCACTTT
TRBV9	-	TRBJ2-1	TRBD2	CASSVEAGGPNEQFF	TGTGCCAGCAGCGTAGAGGCGGGGGGGCCCAATGAGCAGTTCTTC
TRBV11-2	few	TRBJ2-6	-	CASSTTSNRVSGANVLTF	TGTGCCAGCAGCACAACGTCGAACAGGGTCTCTGGGGCCAACGTCCTGACTTTC
TRBV3-1	-	TRBJ2-5	-	CASSPRLADNPSQETQYF	TGTGCCAGCAGCCCCAGGCTAGCCGATAACCCGAGCCAAGAGACCCAGTACTTC
TRBV6-2/TRBV6-3	few	TRBJ2-2	-	CASKRVLPGNTGELFF	TGTGCCAGCAAAAGGGTACTCCCGGGGAACACCGGGGAGCTGTTTTTT
TRBV5-4	few	TRBJ2-7	-	CASSLSGFLYYEQYF	TGTGCCAGCAGCCTTTCCGGGTTCTTATACTACGAGCAGTACTTC
TRBV7-9	-	TRBJ2-7	-	CASSLAGSLTYEQYF	TGTGCCAGCAGCTTAGCCGGGAGCCTAACCTACGAGCAGTACTTC
TRBV6-2/TRBV6-3	few	TRBJ2-5	-	CASSNSAAGETQYF	TGTGCCAGCAGCAATAGTGCAGCAGGAGAGACCCAGTACTTC
TRBV5-1	few	TRBJ2-5	-	CASSLRETKETQYF	TGCGCCAGCAGCTTGAGGGAAACAAAAGAGACCCAGTACTTC
TRBV11-1	-	TRBJ1-2	-	CASSFRFKNYGYTF	TGTGCCAGCAGCTTCAGGTTCAAAAACTATGGCTACACCTTC
TRBV7-9	-	TRBJ2-5	-	CALPGDQETQYF	TGTGCCCTACCAGGGGACCAAGAGACCCAGTACTTC